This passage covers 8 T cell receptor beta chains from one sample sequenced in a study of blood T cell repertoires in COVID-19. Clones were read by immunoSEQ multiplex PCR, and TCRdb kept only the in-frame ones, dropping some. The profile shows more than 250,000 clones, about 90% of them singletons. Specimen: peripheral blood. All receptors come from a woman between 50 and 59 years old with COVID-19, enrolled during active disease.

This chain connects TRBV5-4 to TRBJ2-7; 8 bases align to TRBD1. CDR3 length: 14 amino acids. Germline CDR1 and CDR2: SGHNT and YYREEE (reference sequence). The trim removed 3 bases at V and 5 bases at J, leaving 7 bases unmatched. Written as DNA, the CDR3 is TGTGCCAGCAGCTGGTCGGACAGGGACGACGAGCAGTACTTC. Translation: CASSWSDRDDEQYF.

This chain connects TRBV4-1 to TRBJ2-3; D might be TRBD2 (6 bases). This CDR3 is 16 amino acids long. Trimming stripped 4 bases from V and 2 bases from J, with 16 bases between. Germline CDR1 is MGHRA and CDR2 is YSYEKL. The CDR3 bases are TGCGCCAGCAGCCTTGTCCGGGACTCTAACACAGATACGCAGTATTTT. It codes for CASSLVRDSNTDTQYF.

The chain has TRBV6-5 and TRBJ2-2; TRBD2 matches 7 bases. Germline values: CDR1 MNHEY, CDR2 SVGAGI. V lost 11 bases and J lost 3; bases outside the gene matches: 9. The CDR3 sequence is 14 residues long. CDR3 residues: CAGRASGDTGELFF. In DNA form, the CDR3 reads TGTGCCGGGCGGGCTAGCGGAGACACCGGGGAGCTGTTTTTT.

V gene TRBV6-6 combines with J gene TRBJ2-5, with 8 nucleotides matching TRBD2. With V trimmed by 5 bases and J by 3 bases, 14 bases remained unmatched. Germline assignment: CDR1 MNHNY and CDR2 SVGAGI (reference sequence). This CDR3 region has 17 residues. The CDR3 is CASSPGRGVRVEETQYF. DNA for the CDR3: TGTGCCAGCAGTCCCGGGCGGGGGGTAAGGGTTGAAGAGACCCAGTACTTC.

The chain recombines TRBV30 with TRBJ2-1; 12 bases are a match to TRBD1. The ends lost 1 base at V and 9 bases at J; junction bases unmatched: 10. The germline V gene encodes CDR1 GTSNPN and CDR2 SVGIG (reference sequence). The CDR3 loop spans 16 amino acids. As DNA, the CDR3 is TGTGCCTGGAGTGCCGCCCGGGACAGGGGGCTACTTGAGCAGTTCTTC. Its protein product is CAWSAARDRGLLEQFF.

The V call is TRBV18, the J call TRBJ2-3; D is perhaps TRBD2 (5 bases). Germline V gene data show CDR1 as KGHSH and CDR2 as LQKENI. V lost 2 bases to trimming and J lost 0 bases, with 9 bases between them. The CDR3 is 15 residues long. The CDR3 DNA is TGTGCCAGCTCACCAAGCGGATCTAGCACAGATACGCAGTATTTT. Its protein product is CASSPSGSSTDTQYF.

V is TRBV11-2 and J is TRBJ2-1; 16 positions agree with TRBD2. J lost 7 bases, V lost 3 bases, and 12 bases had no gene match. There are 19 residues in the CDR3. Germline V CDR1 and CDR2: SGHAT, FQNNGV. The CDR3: CASSFPPGTSGRAKNEQFF. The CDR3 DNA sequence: TGTGCCAGCAGCTTCCCTCCCGGGACTAGCGGGAGGGCGAAAAATGAGCAGTTCTTC.

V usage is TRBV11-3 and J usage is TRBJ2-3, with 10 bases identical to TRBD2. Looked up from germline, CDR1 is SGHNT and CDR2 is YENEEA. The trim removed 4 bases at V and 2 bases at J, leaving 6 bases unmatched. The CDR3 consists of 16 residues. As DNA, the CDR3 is TGTGCCAGCAGCTCTTGGACTAGCGGATACACAGATACGCAGTATTTT. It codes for CASSSWTSGYTDTQYF.